Reported below is one TCR beta chain. What it recognizes is unknown. Looked up from germline, CDR1 is SEHNR and CDR2 is FQNEAQ (reference sequence). V trimming: 2 bases; J trimming: 4 bases; junction bases outside the gene matches: 2. CDR3 size: 16 residues. TCRdb re-derived calls from the 5' RACE reads in MiXCR, one entry per CDR3 protein. This sample has around 610,000 distinct CDR3 sequences, with roughly 14% found just once. The source of the sample is a study of T cells after yellow fever vaccination. At the level of the study: Low-cell-number fractions underwent preparation using SMART-Seq v4 Ultra Low Input. General observations from the study: Weaker, the secondary response had a peak occurring faster, on day 5 versus 15.

The chain couples TRBV7-9 to TRBJ2-2; 12 positions match TRBD2. Specimen: PBMCs, collected on the day of the yellow fever booster vaccination. This TCR was recovered from a man younger than 40 who received the YFV17D yellow fever vaccine. CDR3 amino acids: CASSLTSGRSTGELFF. In DNA form, the CDR3 reads TGTGCCAGCAGCTTAACTAGCGGGAGGAGCACCGGGGAGCTGTTTTTT.